These 17 T cell receptor beta chains share one sample of origin, sequenced in a study of T cells expressing NK-cell markers. TCRdb re-called the 5' RACE reads, yielding one record per CDR3 amino acid sequence without DNA. The sample includes 350,000 to 400,000 distinct CDR3 sequences. The specimen sequenced was blood T cells: a sorted CD56 or NKG2C T cell subset, CD4+ or CD8+ T cells, or bulk PBMC T cells (not recorded which). The source is a woman aged 45-60 years in good health.

The gene calls are TRBV11-2 and TRBJ1-1; TCRdb designates TRBD1, a call that cannot be tested without DNA. CDR3 length: 17 residues. CDR1 and CDR2 (germline): SGHAT, FQNNGV. The chain's CDR3 is CASSLGMGTAMNTEAFF. The complete variable domain, with remaining parts taken from reference TRBV11-2 and TRBJ1-1, reads EAGVAQSPRYKIIEKRQSVAFWCNPISGHATLYWYQQILGQGPKLLIQFQNNGVVDDSQLPKDRFSAERLKGVDSTLKIQPAKLEDSAVYLCASSLGMGTAMNTEAFFGQGTRLTVV.

V usage is TRBV5-6 and J usage is TRBJ2-3; TCRdb's assignment of TRBD2 cannot be checked, as there is no DNA. The CDR3 totals 14 residues. Germline-derived CDR1 and CDR2 are SGHDT and YYEEEE. This CDR3 reads CASSLGTLTDTQYF.

The chain links TRBV12-3 or TRBV12-4 to TRBJ2-1; as DNA is missing, the TRBD1 call by TCRdb cannot be tested. The CDR3 has 15 amino acids. The CDR3 here is CASSPQAHSYNEQFF.

The J gene is TRBJ2-2, the V gene TRBV20-1; TCRdb's assignment of TRBD2 cannot be checked, as there is no DNA. The CDR3 is made up of 13 amino acids. The germline CDR1 and CDR2 sequences are DFQATT and SNEGSKA (reference sequence). CDR3 in amino acids: CSASATTTGELFF.

The chain links TRBV10-2 to TRBJ2-5. The length of the CDR3 is 13 residues. The germline gives CDR1 WSHSY, CDR2 SAAADI. CDR3 amino acids: CASTGGRQETQYF.

This sequence joins TRBV9 and TRBJ2-5; TCRdb selects TRBD2, and the lack of DNA leaves this call unchecked. Per the germline V gene, CDR1 is SGDLS and CDR2 is YYNGEE. The CDR3 runs to 19 residues. CDR3: CASSSHGLAGGPRHGTQYF. The variable domain in full, completed from reference TRBV9 and TRBJ2-5, reads DSGVTQTPKHLITATGQRVTLRCSPRSGDLSVYWYQQSLDQGLQFLIQYYNGEERAKGNILERFSAQQFPDLHSELNLSSLELGDSALYFCASSSHGLAGGPRHGTQYFGPGTRLLVL.

The chain links TRBV15 to TRBJ2-3; absent DNA, TCRdb's TRBD2 call cannot be checked. The CDR3 is 15 residues long. The V gene's germline CDR1 is LNHNV and CDR2 YYDKDF (reference sequence). This CDR3 is CATGAGGTSTDTQYF. Full variable domain (rest looked up from reference TRBV15 and TRBJ2-3): DAMVIQNPRYQVTQFGKPVTLSCSQTLNHNVMYWYQQKSSQAPKLLFHYYDKDFNNEADTPDNFQSRRPNTSFCFLDIRSPGLGDTAMYLCATGAGGTSTDTQYFGPGTRLTVL.

This chain connects TRBV20-1 to TRBJ1-2; TCRdb names TRBD1, which stays unverified in the absence of DNA. Germline V gene lookup returns CDR1 DFQATT and CDR2 SNEGSKA (reference sequence). The CDR3 extends over 13 amino acids. The CDR3 sequence is CSASLLVGGGYTF.

The chain has TRBV15 and TRBJ2-7; absent DNA, TCRdb's TRBD2 call cannot be checked. The CDR3 is 14 residues long. Germline CDR1 reads LNHNV; CDR2 reads YYDKDF (reference sequence). CDR3 residues: CATSRDEASGEQYF.

The CDR3 sequence is CASSQGWLGTDTQYF. V and J are TRBV3-1 and TRBJ2-3. This CDR3 has 15 amino acids. Germline loops: CDR1 LGHDT, CDR2 YNNKEL (reference sequence).

V gene TRBV11-3 combines with J gene TRBJ2-3. The germline V gene encodes CDR1 SGHNT and CDR2 YENEEA. The CDR3 totals 13 residues. CDR3: CASSLDMADTQYF.

The chain joins TRBV29-1 to TRBJ1-5; TCRdb indicates TRBD1, and absent DNA this call remains unverified. Germline loops: CDR1 SQVTM, CDR2 ANQGSEA. This CDR3 is 14 amino acids long. The CDR3 here is CSVEGTGSNQPQHF.

The rearrangement joins TRBV10-2 to TRBJ2-3; the D call from TCRdb, TRBD2, cannot be confirmed without DNA. CDR3 size: 15 residues. Per germline, CDR1 WSHSY and CDR2 SAAADI. The CDR3 protein is CASRGGPTGGDTQYF.

The chain employs TRBV7-6 and TRBJ2-3; TCRdb names TRBD1, which stays unverified in the absence of DNA. Germline V CDR1 and CDR2: SGHVS, FNYEAQ. CDR3 length equals 15 residues. The CDR3 region is CASSQPRDRGDTQYF.

V is TRBV11-2 and J is TRBJ2-5; the D gene TCRdb calls, TRBD1, cannot be checked with no DNA. There are 15 residues in the CDR3. CDR1 SGHAT and CDR2 FQNNGV come from the germline V gene. Here the CDR3 reads CASSLGLRGEETQYF.

The chain recombines TRBV29-1 with TRBJ2-5; the D call from TCRdb, TRBD1, cannot be confirmed without DNA. The CDR3 has 15 residues. The germline V gene encodes CDR1 SQVTM and CDR2 ANQGSEA. The CDR3 protein is CSGTYVGWGKETQYF.

V usage is TRBV5-1 and J usage is TRBJ2-5; TCRdb's D call, TRBD1, is unchecked because there is no DNA. Germline V lookup: CDR1 SGHRS, CDR2 YFSETQ. CDR3 length: 14 residues. The CDR3 protein is CASSLAGQGETQYF. Based on the CDR3 plus reference TRBV5-1 and TRBJ2-5, the full variable domain is KAGVTQTPRYLIKTRGQQVTLSCSPISGHRSVSWYQQTPGQGLQFLFEYFSETQRNKGNFPGRFSGRQFSNSRSEMNVSTLELGDSALYLCASSLAGQGETQYFGPGTRLLVL.